This T cell receptor (beta chain) emerged from a study of blood T cell repertoires in COVID-19. Study context: From the United States, Italy and Spain came samples of acute and convalescent COVID-19. Nucleic acid was either cDNA or gDNA, and it came from T cells, B-cell-depleted T cells, or PBMCs.

Original methodology: Estimation of nucleated cell counts was performed using reference gene primer amplification. The table came from immunoSEQ multiplex PCR; TCRdb's copy has only in-frame clones and leaves some out. For V, J and clone size, that table is used; D and trimming come from the DNA. The table records 91,000 or so clones, under 95% of them present only once. Germline assignment: CDR1 LNHDA and CDR2 SQIVND (reference sequence). Trimming cost V 1 base and J 0 bases, with 10 bases left between them. The CDR3 has 15 amino acids. V and J are TRBV19 and TRBJ2-7; TRBD1 is a possible D gene (5 bases). The origin of this receptor is a woman aged 45-60 years in a cohort sampled during active COVID-19. Sequenced sample: peripheral blood. This CDR3 is CASSIAPTDSYEQYF. CDR3 coding DNA: TGTGCCAGTAGTATAGCCCCGACAGACTCCTACGAGCAGTACTTC.